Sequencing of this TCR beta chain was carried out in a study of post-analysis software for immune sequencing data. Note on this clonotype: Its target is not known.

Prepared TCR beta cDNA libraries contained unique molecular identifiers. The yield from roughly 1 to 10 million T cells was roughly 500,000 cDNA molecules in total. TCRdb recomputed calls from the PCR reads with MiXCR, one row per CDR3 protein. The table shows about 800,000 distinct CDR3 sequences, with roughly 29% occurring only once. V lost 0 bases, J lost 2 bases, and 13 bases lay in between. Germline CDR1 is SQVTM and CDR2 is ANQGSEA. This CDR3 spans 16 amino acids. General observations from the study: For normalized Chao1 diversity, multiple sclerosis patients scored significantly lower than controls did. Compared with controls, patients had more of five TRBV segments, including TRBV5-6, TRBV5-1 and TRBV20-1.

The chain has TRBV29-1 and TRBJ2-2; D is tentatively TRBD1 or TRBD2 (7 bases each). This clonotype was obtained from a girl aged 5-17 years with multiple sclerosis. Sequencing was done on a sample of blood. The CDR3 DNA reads TGCAGCGTTGAAGAACGACAGGGACTAAACACCGGGGAGCTGTTTTTT. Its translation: CSVEERQGLNTGELFF.